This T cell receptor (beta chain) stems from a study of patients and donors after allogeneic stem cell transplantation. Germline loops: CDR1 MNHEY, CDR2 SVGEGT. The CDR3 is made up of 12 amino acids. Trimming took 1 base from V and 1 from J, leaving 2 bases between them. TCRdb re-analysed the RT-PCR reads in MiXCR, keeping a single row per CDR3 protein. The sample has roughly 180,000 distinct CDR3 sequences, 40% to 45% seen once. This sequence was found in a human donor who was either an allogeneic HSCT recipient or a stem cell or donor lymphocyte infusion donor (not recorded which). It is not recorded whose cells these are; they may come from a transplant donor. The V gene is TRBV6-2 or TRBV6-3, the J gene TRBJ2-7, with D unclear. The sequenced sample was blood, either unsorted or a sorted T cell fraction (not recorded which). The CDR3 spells CASSYFSYEQYF. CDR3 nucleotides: TGTGCCAGCAGTTACTTTTCCTACGAGCAGTACTTC.